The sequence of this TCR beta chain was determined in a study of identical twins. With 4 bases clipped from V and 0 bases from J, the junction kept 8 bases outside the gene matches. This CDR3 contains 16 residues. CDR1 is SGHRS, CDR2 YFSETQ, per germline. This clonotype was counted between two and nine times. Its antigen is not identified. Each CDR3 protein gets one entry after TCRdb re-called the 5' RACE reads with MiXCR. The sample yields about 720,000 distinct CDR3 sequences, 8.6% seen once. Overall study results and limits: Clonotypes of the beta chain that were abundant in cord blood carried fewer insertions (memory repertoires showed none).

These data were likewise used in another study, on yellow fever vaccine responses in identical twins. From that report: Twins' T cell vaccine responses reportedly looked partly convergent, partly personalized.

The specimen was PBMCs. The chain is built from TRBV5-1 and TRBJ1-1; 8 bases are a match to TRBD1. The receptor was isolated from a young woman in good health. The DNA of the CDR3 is TGCGCCAGCAGCCAAACGACAGGGGCCATGAACACTGAAGCTTTCTTT. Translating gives CASSQTTGAMNTEAFF.